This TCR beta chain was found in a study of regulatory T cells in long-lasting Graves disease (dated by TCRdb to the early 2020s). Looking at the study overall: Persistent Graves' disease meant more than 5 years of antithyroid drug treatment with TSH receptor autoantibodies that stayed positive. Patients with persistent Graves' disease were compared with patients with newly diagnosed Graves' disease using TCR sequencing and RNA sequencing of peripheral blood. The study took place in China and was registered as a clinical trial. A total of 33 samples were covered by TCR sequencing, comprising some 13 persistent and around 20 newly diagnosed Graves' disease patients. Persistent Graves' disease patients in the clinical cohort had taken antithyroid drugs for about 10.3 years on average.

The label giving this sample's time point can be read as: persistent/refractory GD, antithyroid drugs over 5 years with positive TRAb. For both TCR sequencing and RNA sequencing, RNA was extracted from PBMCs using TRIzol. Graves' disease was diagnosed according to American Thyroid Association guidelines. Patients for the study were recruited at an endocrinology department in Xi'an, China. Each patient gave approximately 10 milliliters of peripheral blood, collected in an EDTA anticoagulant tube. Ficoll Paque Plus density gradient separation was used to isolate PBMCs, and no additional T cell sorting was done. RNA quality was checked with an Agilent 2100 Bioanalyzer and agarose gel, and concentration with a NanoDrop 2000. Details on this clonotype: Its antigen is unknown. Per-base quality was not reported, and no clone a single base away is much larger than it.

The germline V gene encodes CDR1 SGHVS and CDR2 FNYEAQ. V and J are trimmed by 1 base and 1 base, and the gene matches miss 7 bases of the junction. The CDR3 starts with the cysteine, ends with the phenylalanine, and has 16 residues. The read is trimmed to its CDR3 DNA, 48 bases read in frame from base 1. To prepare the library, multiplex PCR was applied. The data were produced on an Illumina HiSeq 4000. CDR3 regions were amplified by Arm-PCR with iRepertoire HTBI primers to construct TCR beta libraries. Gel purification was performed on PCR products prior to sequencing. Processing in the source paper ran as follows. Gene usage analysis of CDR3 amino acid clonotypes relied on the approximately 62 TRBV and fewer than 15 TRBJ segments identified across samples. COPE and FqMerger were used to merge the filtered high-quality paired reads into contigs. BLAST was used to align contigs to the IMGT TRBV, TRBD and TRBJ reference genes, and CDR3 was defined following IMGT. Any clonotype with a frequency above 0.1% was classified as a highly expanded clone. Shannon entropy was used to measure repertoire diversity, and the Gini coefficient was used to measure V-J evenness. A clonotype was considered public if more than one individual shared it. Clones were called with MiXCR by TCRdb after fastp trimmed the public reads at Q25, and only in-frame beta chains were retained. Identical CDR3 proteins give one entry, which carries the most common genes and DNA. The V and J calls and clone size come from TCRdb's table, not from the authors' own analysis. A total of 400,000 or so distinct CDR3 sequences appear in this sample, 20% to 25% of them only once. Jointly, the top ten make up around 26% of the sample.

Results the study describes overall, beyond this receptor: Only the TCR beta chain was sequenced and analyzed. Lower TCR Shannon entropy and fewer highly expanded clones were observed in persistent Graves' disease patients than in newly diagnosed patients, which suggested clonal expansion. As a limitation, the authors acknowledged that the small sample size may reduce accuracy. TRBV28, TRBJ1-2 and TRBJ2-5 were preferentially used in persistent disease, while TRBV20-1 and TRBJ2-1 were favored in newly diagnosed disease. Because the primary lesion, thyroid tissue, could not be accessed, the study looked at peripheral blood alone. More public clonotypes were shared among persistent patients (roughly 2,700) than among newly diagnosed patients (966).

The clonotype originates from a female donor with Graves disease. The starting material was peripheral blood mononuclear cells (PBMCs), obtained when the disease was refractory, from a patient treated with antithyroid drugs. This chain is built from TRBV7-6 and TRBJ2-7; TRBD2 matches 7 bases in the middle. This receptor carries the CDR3 CASSLVAAGVSYEQYF. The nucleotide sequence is TGTGCCAGCAGCTTAGTGGCGGCGGGAGTGTCCTACGAGCAGTACTTC.